This TCR beta chain was sequenced during a study of Graves' ophthalmopathy and Graves' hyperthyroidism. RNA transcripts served as template for amplifying TCR beta CDR3 sequences. First-round RT-PCR with HTBI primers preceded a second-round multiplex PCR. TCRdb re-derived calls from the multiplex PCR reads in MiXCR, one entry per CDR3 protein. The sample shows 400,000 to 450,000 distinct CDR3 sequences, over 20% of them seen only once. Diagnoses were established from clinical symptoms, serum thyroxine, TRAb, thyroid ultrasound and orbital computed tomography. The CDR3 contains 16 residues. Germline lookup yields CDR1 DFQATT and CDR2 SNEGSKA (reference sequence). V lost 6 bases, J lost 4 bases, and 12 bases stayed unmatched.

The chain uses TRBV20-1 and TRBJ2-2; 9 positions match TRBD1. This TCR came from a woman under 30 with stable Graves' hyperthyroidism. The material sequenced was peripheral blood. For the CDR3, the DNA is TGCAGTGCCAACAACCCGGGACAGGGATCCACCGGGGAGCTGTTTTTT. It translates to CSANNPGQGSTGELFF.